The 23 T cell receptor beta chains in this list originate from one sample, sequenced in a study of T cell responses to AZD1222 COVID-19 vaccine (dated by TCRdb to the early 2020s). Receptors were amplified or captured by the immunoSEQ multiplex PCR assay. Imported from immuneACCESS, the table was reduced by TCRdb to in-frame sequences with V and J called. These copies leave out some clones; in studies compared against another copy, an unresolved V gene accounts for under half, and the cause of the remainder is not known. The sample yields 100,000 to 150,000 clones; 75% to 95% were counted once. The biggest ten clones account for about 7% of the sample. This specimen's time point label, per the study, means: baseline before first vaccination. This material consisted of peripheral blood, taken on day 0 of AZD1222 vaccination. The receptors were gathered from an adult in good health.

Details on this clone: Other DNA sequences in the sample encode the same CDR3. The J gene is TRBJ2-3, the V gene TRBV7-9, with 7 bases that match TRBD1. CDR3 size: 14 residues. The germline V gene has CDR1 SEHNR and CDR2 FQNEAQ (reference sequence). The J segment lost 3 bases and the V segment lost 4 bases, leaving 4 bases of the junction unmatched. CDR3 DNA sequence: TGTGCCAGCAGCTCTGACAGGGCGACAGATACGCAGTATTTT. This gives the protein CASSSDRATDTQYF.

The chain combines TRBV5-1 with TRBJ2-7; D is possibly TRBD2 (5 bases). This CDR3 has 15 residues. The germline gives CDR1 SGHRS, CDR2 YFSETQ. V was cut by 0 bases and J by 1 base, with 11 bases left in between. DNA for the CDR3: TGCGCCAGCAGCTTGGACATAGCGAGGTCCTACGAGCAGTACTTC. Amino acid sequence: CASSLDIARSYEQYF.

The chain uses TRBV5-1 and TRBJ1-5, with TRBD1 identical over 7 bases. V lost 3 bases to trimming and J lost 4 bases; unmatched junction nucleotides: 4. Per the germline V gene, CDR1 is SGHRS and CDR2 is YFSETQ. This CDR3 comprises 14 residues. CDR3 in amino acids: CASSSGTANQPQHF. CDR3 nucleotide sequence: TGCGCCAGCAGCTCCGGGACAGCTAATCAGCCCCAGCATTTT.

The chain joins TRBV4-3 to TRBJ1-1, with a weak D call TRBD1 (6 bases). Trimming took off 0 bases at V and 10 bases at J, with 15 bases between the two ends. The CDR3 has 14 residues. Per the germline V gene, CDR1 is LGHNA and CDR2 is YSLEER. The DNA for the CDR3 is TGCGCCAGCAGCCAAGATCTTGTAGGGGGAGGAGCTTTCTTT. Translated, it gives CASSQDLVGGGAFF.

The V call is TRBV6-2 or TRBV6-3, the J call TRBJ2-2, with TRBD1 matching over 8 bases. CDR3 size: 18 residues. Germline V gives CDR1 MNHEY, CDR2 SVGEGT. V lost 0 bases and J lost 1; bases outside the gene matches: 7. CDR3 sequence reads: CASSYSIGDRMNTGELFF. As DNA, the CDR3 is TGTGCCAGCAGTTACTCGATTGGGGACAGGATGAACACCGGGGAGCTGTTTTTT.

The chain couples TRBV6-2 or TRBV6-3 to TRBJ1-5; 8 positions match TRBD1. Germline V gene sequence: CDR1 MNHEY, CDR2 SVGEGT. CDR3 length: 19 residues. V was clipped by 2 bases and J by 2 bases; unmatched bases: 14. The CDR3 DNA sequence: TGTGCCAGCAGTTACCCTATGATCCTACAGGGGGGGGGCAATCAGCCCCAGCATTTT. This sequence encodes CASSYPMILQGGGNQPQHF.

This rearrangement joins TRBV6-2 or TRBV6-3 to TRBJ2-3; 12 bases line up with TRBD1. Germline V CDR1 and CDR2: MNHEY, SVGEGT. J gave up 4 bases and V 5 bases, and 4 bases lay outside the gene matches. The CDR3 has 15 amino acids. The CDR3 DNA is TGTGCCAGCAGTACCGGGACAGGGGGCCCAGATACGCAGTATTTT. Protein: CASSTGTGGPDTQYF.

The CDR3 DNA follows: TGTGCCAGCAATGCACCGGGACAGGGGGGAGAAAAACTGTTTTTT. Translated: CASNAPGQGGEKLFF. The chain has TRBV7-9 and TRBJ1-4, with 11 positions matching TRBD1. V gave up 7 bases and J gave up 8 bases; unmatched junction bases: 9. The germline gives CDR1 SEHNR, CDR2 FQNEAQ (reference sequence). This CDR3 has 15 amino acids. The complete variable domain, with remaining parts taken from reference TRBV7-9 and TRBJ1-4, reads DTGVSQNPRHKITKRGQNVTFRCDPISEHNRLYWYRQTLGQGPEFLTYFQNEAQLEKSRLLSDRFSAERPKGSFSTLEIQRTEQGDSAMYLCASNAPGQGGEKLFFGSGTQLSVL.

This chain connects TRBV29-1 to TRBJ2-7; TRBD1 agrees at 8 bases. The CDR3 covers 13 residues. Germline CDR1 and CDR2: SQVTM and ANQGSEA. V was pared by 4 bases and J by 2 bases, with 4 bases of the junction left unmatched. This chain's CDR3 is CSVVTTGAYEQYF. The CDR3, as DNA: TGCAGCGTTGTCACGACAGGGGCCTACGAGCAGTACTTC.

This clone was counted only a few times. This chain links TRBV28 with TRBJ1-5, with 7 bases fitting TRBD1. The germline V gene encodes CDR1 MDHEN and CDR2 SYDVKM. V trimming: 4 bases; J trimming: 5 bases; junction bases outside the gene matches: 5. This CDR3 spans 14 amino acids. The CDR3 spells CASSSGQKYQPQHF. The DNA for the CDR3 is TGTGCCAGCAGTTCGGGACAGAAATATCAGCCCCAGCATTTT.

The chain uses TRBV6-2 or TRBV6-3 and TRBJ2-2; 11 bases line up with TRBD2. V was clipped by 5 bases and J by 7 bases; unmatched bases: 6. Germline values: CDR1 MNHEY, CDR2 SVGEGT. The CDR3 consists of 15 residues. CDR3 sequence: CASSILAGGLGELFF. DNA for the CDR3: TGTGCCAGCAGTATTCTAGCGGGGGGCCTCGGGGAGCTGTTTTTT.

The J gene is TRBJ1-5, the V gene TRBV19; 8 bases align to TRBD1. The J segment lost 2 bases and the V segment lost 5 bases, leaving 8 bases of the junction unmatched. Germline assignment: CDR1 LNHDA and CDR2 SQIVND (reference sequence). This CDR3 is built from 16 residues. The CDR3 loop reads CASSAGYRGGNQPQHF. CDR3 DNA sequence: TGTGCCAGTAGTGCAGGATACAGGGGGGGCAATCAGCCCCAGCATTTT.

This rearrangement joins TRBV7-2 to TRBJ2-5; D unclear. The CDR3 is 15 amino acids. Trimming pared 2 bases from V and 7 bases from J, leaving 17 bases between. Germline values: CDR1 SGHTA, CDR2 FQGNSA. The CDR3 nucleotides read TGTGCCAGCAGCTTATCCCCGGTTGTGAGAGGGACCCAGTACTTC. This gives the protein CASSLSPVVRGTQYF. The full variable domain, its missing parts supplied by reference TRBV7-2 and TRBJ2-5, is GAGVSQSPSNKVTEKGKDVELRCDPISGHTALYWYRQSLGQGLEFLIYFQGNSAPDKSGLPSDRFSAERTGGSVSTLTIQRTQQEDSAVYLCASSLSPVVRGTQYFGPGTRLLVL.

DNA of the CDR3: TGTGCCAGCAGCCTCGACAGGCCGGGGATCCATGAGCAGTTCTTC. This sequence encodes CASSLDRPGIHEQFF. The gene calls are TRBV7-2 and TRBJ2-1; weak D call: TRBD1 (6 bases). V lost 5 bases and J lost 8, with 19 bases in between. The CDR3 contains 15 residues. Per the germline V gene, CDR1 is SGHTA and CDR2 is FQGNSA.

The chain uses TRBV6-6 and TRBJ1-5; D not certain. Trimming took off 6 bases at V and 0 bases at J, with 15 bases between the two ends. This CDR3 contains 16 residues. Germline loops: CDR1 MNHNY, CDR2 SVGAGI (reference sequence). The CDR3 spells CASSLSQRYSNQPQHF. The DNA of the CDR3 is TGTGCCAGCAGCCTCAGCCAGCGTTATAGCAATCAGCCCCAGCATTTT.

The rearrangement links TRBV29-1 to TRBJ2-1; 9 nucleotides align to TRBD2. The ends lost 1 base at V and 5 bases at J; junction bases unmatched: 12. This CDR3 spans 17 amino acids. Germline loops: CDR1 SQVTM, CDR2 ANQGSEA. In nucleotides, the CDR3 is TGCAGCGTTGAAGTCCCAGCCGGGACTAGCAGGGACAATGAGCAGTTCTTC. It is translated as CSVEVPAGTSRDNEQFF.

V usage is TRBV6-5 and J usage is TRBJ1-4; D is uncertain. This CDR3 has 14 residues. The V gene's germline CDR1 is MNHEY and CDR2 SVGAGI. The V end lost 0 bases, the J end lost 6 bases, and 8 bases lay between the germline ends. CDR3 region: CASSYSIHDEKLFF. The CDR3 nucleotides are TGTGCCAGCAGTTACTCGATACATGATGAAAAACTGTTTTTT.

This clone showed up just once. The chain joins TRBV6-1 to TRBJ1-2; D remains unclear. The CDR3 loop spans 15 amino acids. CDR1 MNHNS and CDR2 SASEGT come from the germline V gene. V gave up 1 base and J gave up 4 bases, with 13 bases separating them. The DNA of the CDR3 is TGTGCCAGCAGTGAAGGACGGTTACGGAGCTATGGCTACACCTTC. The encoded protein is CASSEGRLRSYGYTF.

J is TRBJ2-7 and V is TRBV5-3, with 8 bases aligning to TRBD1. TRBV5-3 is an open reading frame, and its role is uncertain. V gave up 3 bases and J gave up 2 bases; unmatched junction bases: 7. This CDR3 is 15 amino acids long. The CDR3 bases are TGTGCCAGAAGCTCTGGACAGGGTATTGCCTACGAGCAGTACTTC. Protein product: CARSSGQGIAYEQYF.

CDR3 protein: CAWGNSGVYEQYF. The CDR3 bases are TGTGCCTGGGGTAACTCCGGGGTATACGAGCAGTACTTC. The genes are TRBV30 and TRBJ2-7; tentatively, D is TRBD2 (5 bases). Germline V lookup: CDR1 GTSNPN, CDR2 SVGIG (reference sequence). The CDR3 runs 13 residues. V lost 5 bases, J lost 4 bases, and 15 bases lay in between.

This sequence joins TRBV11-2 and TRBJ1-4; D gene unclear. CDR3 size: 16 residues. V lost 3 bases and J 3 bases, leaving 14 bases between the germline ends. The germline V gene has CDR1 SGHAT and CDR2 FQNNGV. This chain's CDR3 is CASSLARWQSNEKLFF. DNA of the CDR3: TGTGCCAGCAGCTTGGCGCGGTGGCAGTCTAATGAAAAACTGTTTTTT. Looking up the rest from reference TRBV11-2 and TRBJ1-4 gives the full variable domain: EAGVAQSPRYKIIEKRQSVAFWCNPISGHATLYWYQQILGQGPKLLIQFQNNGVVDDSQLPKDRFSAERLKGVDSTLKIQPAKLEDSAVYLCASSLARWQSNEKLFFGSGTQLSVL.

This chain connects TRBV28 to TRBJ1-2; D ambiguous. Trimming took off 6 bases at V and 8 bases at J, with 13 bases between the two ends. Germline V gene sequence: CDR1 MDHEN, CDR2 SYDVKM. This CDR3 has 12 amino acids. CDR3 nucleotides: TGTGCCAGCAGCCCTGGACTGGGAGGCTACACCTTC. This codes for CASSPGLGGYTF.

The chain has TRBV7-9 and TRBJ1-1; possible D gene TRBD1, 5 bases. The CDR3 loop spans 15 amino acids. V was cut by 3 bases and J by 4 bases, with 15 bases left in between. The germline V gene encodes CDR1 SEHNR and CDR2 FQNEAQ (reference sequence). The CDR3 loop reads CASSLKRGFITEAFF. The CDR3 DNA reads as TGTGCCAGCAGCTTGAAAAGGGGTTTCATCACTGAAGCTTTCTTT. The full variable domain, rest sourced from reference TRBV7-9 and TRBJ1-1, is DTGVSQNPRHKITKRGQNVTFRCDPISEHNRLYWYRQTLGQGPEFLTYFQNEAQLEKSRLLSDRFSAERPKGSFSTLEIQRTEQGDSAMYLCASSLKRGFITEAFFGQGTRLTVV.